The next 2 T cell receptor beta chains were all read from a single sample in a study of T cells in Graves' hyperthyroidism and ophthalmopathy. RNA transcripts were the template for amplifying TCR beta CDR3 regions. First-round RT-PCR of the TCR CDR3 relied on the HTBI primer set. One entry per CDR3 protein results from TCRdb running MiXCR on the multiplex PCR reads. The sample has some 620,000 distinct CDR3 sequences, about 17% seen once; the top ten hold about 3.8%. The sequencing input was blood. Source of these receptors: a woman in her 30s with Graves' hyperthyroidism.

This clonotype was detected ten times or more. V is TRBV7-2 and J is TRBJ2-3; tentative D call: TRBD1 (6 bases). The CDR3 has 16 residues. Germline V gives CDR1 SGHTA, CDR2 FQGNSA. V gave up 0 bases and J gave up 4 bases, with 14 bases separating them. CDR3 in amino acids: CASSLATGVWADTQYF. The CDR3 coding sequence is TGTGCCAGCAGCTTAGCGACAGGCGTGTGGGCAGATACGCAGTATTTT.

This clonotype has a count of ten or more. CDR3 sequence (DNA): TGTGCCAGCAGCGGGGGCACCGGCTCCTACAATGAGCAGTTCTTC. Its translation: CASSGGTGSYNEQFF. The chain carries TRBV7-3 and TRBJ2-1, with D possibly being TRBD1 (6 bases). This CDR3 has 15 residues. The ends were cut back, 5 bases at V and 0 bases at J, with 11 bases in the middle. The germline gives CDR1 SGHTA, CDR2 FQGTGA.